This T cell receptor (beta chain) derives from a study of OX40 agonist ivuxolimab in advanced cancers. Study-wide background: Mean age about 60 years, range about 20 to 85; around 80% male.

Clones were sequenced by immunoSEQ multiplex PCR, and TCRdb holds only the in-frame ones, with some missing. This sample has 55,000 to 70,000 clones; around 84% occur once, and the top ten carry 2% to 3%. Study results and caveats: Low clonal expansion, among the lowest seen, marked partial responders at 0.1-3.0 mg/kg. The CD4+ and CD8+ T cells in the blood had expanded clonally by week 6 at 0.1 to 3.0 mg/kg.

Patients were excluded for autoimmune disease history or systemic immunosuppression. CDR3 length equals 14 residues. CDR1 SGHVS and CDR2 FNYEAQ come from the germline V gene. V dropped 6 bases and J dropped 2; count of bases not matched to a gene: 6. Points on this clone: What it binds is unknown.

The chain is built from TRBV7-6 and TRBJ2-7; 8 nucleotides line up with TRBD1. This clonotype was obtained from an adult with an advanced solid tumor such as melanoma, head and neck, liver or kidney cancer. The sample here was CD4+ or CD8+ T cells sorted from blood, taken in a trial of the OX40 agonist ivuxolimab. CDR3 DNA sequence: TGTGCCAGCAGTCCGGACAGGGCCACCTACGAGCAGTACTTC. It yields the protein CASSPDRATYEQYF.